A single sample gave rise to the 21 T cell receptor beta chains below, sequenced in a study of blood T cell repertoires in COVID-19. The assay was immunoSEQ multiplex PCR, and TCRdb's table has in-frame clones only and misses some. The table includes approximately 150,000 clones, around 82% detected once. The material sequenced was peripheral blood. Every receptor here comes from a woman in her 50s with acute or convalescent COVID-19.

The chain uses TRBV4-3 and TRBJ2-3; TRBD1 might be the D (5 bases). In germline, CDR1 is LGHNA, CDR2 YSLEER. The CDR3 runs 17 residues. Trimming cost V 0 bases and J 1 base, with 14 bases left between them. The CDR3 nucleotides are TGCGCCAGCAGCCAAGATCCCCAGGGAAAGGGCACAGATACGCAGTATTTT. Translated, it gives CASSQDPQGKGTDTQYF.

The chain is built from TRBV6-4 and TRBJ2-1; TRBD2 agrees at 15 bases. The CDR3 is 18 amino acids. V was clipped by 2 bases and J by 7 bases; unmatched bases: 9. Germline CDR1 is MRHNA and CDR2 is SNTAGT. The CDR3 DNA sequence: TGTGCCAGCAGTGACGGGCAGCCAGGACTAGCGGGGGGGAATGAGCAGTTCTTC. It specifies CASSDGQPGLAGGNEQFF.

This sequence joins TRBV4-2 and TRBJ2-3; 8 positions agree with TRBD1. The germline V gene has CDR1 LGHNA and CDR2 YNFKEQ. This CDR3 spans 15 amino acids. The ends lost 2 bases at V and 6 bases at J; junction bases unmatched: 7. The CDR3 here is CASSQIGQGADTQYF. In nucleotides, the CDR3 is TGTGCCAGCAGCCAAATCGGACAGGGAGCCGATACGCAGTATTTT.

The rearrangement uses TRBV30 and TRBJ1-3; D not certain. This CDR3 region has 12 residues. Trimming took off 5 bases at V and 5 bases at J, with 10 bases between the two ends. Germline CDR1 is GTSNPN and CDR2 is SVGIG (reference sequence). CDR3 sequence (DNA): TGTGCCTGGCTAACCGAAAGAAACACCATATATTTT. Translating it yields CAWLTERNTIYF.

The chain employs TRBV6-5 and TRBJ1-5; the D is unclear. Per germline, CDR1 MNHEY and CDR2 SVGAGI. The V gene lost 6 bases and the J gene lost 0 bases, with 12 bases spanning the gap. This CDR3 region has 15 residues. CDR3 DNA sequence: TGTGCCAGCAGCCTTCACCCCTATAGCAATCAGCCCCAGCATTTT. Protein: CASSLHPYSNQPQHF.

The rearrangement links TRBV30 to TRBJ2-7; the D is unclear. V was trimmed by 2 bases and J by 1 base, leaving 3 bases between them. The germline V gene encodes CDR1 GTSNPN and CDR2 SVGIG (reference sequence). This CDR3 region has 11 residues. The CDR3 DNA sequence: TGTGCCTGGAGTCTATCCTACGAGCAGTACTTC. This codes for CAWSLSYEQYF.

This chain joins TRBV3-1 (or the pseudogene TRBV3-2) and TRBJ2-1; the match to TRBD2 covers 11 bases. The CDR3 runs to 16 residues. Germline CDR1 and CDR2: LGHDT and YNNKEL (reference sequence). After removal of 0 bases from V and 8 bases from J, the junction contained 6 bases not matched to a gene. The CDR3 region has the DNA TGTGCCAGCAGCCAAGAATTCGGGACTAGCGGCGATGAGCAGTTCTTC. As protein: CASSQEFGTSGDEQFF.

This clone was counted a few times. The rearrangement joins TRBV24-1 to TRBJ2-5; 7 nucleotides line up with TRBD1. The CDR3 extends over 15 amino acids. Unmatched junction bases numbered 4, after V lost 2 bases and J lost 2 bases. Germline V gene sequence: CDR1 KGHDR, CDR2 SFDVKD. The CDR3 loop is CATSDWTGEQETQYF. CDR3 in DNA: TGTGCCACCAGTGATTGGACAGGAGAACAAGAGACCCAGTACTTC.

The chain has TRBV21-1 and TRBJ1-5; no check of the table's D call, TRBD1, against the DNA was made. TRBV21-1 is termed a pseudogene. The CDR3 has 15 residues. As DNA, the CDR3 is TGTGCCAGCACCAAGGGTCAGACAGGGTGTCAGCCCCAGCATTTT. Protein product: CASTKGQTGCQPQHF.

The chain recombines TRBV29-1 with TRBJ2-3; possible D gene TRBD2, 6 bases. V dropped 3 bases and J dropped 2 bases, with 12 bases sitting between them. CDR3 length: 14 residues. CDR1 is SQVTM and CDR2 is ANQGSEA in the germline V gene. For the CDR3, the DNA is TGCAGCGTTGACGGGACTGAAGCCACAGATACGCAGTATTTT. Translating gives CSVDGTEATDTQYF.

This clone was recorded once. The CDR3 reads CASSRRGGDSPLHF. Written as DNA, the CDR3 is TGTGCCAGCAGCCGCCGGGGGGGCGATTCACCCCTCCACTTT. The chain uses TRBV3-1 (or the pseudogene TRBV3-2) and TRBJ1-6; D might be TRBD1 (6 bases). Germline CDR1 reads LGHDT; CDR2 reads YNNKEL (reference sequence). Trimming cost V 4 bases and J 8 bases, with 12 bases left between them. CDR3 length: 14 amino acids.

The CDR3 bases are TGTGCCAGCAGGGTCTGGGAGGGGGGAGTGGGCGAGCAGTTCTTC. This translates into CASRVWEGGVGEQFF. The V gene is TRBV3-1 (or the pseudogene TRBV3-2), the J gene TRBJ2-1; a weak D match, TRBD2 (7 bases). Germline CDR1 and CDR2: LGHDT and YNNKEL (reference sequence). CDR3 length: 15 residues. V dropped 6 bases and J dropped 10 bases, with 22 bases sitting between them.

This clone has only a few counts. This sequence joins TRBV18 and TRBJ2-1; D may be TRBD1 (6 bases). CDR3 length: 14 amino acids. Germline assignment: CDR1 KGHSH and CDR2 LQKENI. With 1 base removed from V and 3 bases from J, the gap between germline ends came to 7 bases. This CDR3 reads CASSPRTDYNEQFF. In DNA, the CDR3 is TGTGCCAGCTCACCACGGACAGACTACAATGAGCAGTTCTTC.

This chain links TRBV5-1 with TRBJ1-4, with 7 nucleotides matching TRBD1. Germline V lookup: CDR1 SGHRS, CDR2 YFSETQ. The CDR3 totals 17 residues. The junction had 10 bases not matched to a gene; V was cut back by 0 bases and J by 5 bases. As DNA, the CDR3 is TGCGCCAGCAGCTTGGGACAGGGCATCGGTTGGAATGAAAAACTGTTTTTT. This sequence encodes CASSLGQGIGWNEKLFF. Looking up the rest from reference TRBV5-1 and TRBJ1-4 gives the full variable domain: KAGVTQTPRYLIKTRGQQVTLSCSPISGHRSVSWYQQTPGQGLQFLFEYFSETQRNKGNFPGRFSGRQFSNSRSEMNVSTLELGDSALYLCASSLGQGIGWNEKLFFGSGTQLSVL.

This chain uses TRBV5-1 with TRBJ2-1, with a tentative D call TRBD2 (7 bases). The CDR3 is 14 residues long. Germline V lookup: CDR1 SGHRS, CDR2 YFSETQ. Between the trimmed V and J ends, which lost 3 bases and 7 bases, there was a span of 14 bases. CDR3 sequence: CASSSTGGENEQFF. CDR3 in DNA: TGCGCCAGCAGCTCGACGGGGGGCGAAAATGAGCAGTTCTTC.

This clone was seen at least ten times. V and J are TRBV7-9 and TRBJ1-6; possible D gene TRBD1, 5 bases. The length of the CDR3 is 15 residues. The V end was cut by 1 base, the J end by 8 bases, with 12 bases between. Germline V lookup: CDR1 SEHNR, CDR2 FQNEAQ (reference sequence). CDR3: CASSLVGTSDSPLHF. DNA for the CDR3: TGTGCCAGCAGCTTAGTCGGGACTTCGGATTCACCCCTCCACTTT.

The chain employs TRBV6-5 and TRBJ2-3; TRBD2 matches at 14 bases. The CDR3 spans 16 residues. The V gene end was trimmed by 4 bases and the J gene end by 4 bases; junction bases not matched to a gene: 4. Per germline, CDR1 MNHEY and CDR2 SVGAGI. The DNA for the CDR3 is TGTGCCAGCAGTTGGGGGACTAGCGGGGGTGCAGATACGCAGTATTTT. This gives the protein CASSWGTSGGADTQYF.

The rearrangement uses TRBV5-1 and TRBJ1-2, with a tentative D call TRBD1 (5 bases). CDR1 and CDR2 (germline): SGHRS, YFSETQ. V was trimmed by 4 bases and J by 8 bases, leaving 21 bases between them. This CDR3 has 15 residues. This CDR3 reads CASSPWGGVERGYTF. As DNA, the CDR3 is TGCGCCAGCAGCCCCTGGGGAGGGGTTGAGAGAGGCTACACCTTC.

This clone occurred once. The CDR3 DNA follows: TGCAGCGTTGAAGGAGCAGGGGGAATGGAGACTGAAGCTTTCTTT. It encodes CSVEGAGGMETEAFF. V is TRBV29-1 and J is TRBJ1-1, with TRBD1 matching 7 bases. CDR3 length: 15 residues. CDR1 SQVTM and CDR2 ANQGSEA come from the germline V gene. V shed 1 base and J 5 bases; nucleotides not matched to a gene: 10.

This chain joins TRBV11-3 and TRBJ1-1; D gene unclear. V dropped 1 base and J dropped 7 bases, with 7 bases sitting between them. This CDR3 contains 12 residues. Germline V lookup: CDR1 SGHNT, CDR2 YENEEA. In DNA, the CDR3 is TGTGCCAGCAGCTTAGGACAACATGAAGCTTTCTTT. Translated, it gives CASSLGQHEAFF. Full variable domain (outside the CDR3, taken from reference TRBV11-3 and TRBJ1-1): EAGVVQSPRYKIIEKKQPVAFWCNPISGHNTLYWYLQNLGQGPELLIRYENEEAVDDSQLPKDRFSAERLKGVDSTLKIQPAELGDSAVYLCASSLGQHEAFFGQGTRLTVV.

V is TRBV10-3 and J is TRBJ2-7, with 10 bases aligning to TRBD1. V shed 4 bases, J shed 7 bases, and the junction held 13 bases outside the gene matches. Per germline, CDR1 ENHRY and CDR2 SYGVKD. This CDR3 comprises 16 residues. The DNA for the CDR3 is TGTGCCATCAGTGGCCCGGGACAGGGGTCCCTGGGGGAGCAGTACTTC. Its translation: CAISGPGQGSLGEQYF.